This is a list of T cell receptor beta chains from one sample in a study of blood T cells in healthy people across ages. TCRdb called the 5' RACE reads again in MiXCR, with one record for every CDR3 protein. In the table there are about 1.4 million distinct CDR3 sequences, approximately 59% of which are singletons. The sample consisted of blood. Receptors were obtained from a man aged 18 to 30 in good health. Both conserved end residues are part of each CDR3. A D gene is named only where the DNA matches it firmly. Clone size appears in some rows only: once, few, many, or a class for an expanded clone.

V gene	clone size	J gene	D gene	CDR3 DNA	CDR3 protein
TRBV20-1	.	TRBJ2-7	TRBD1	TGCAGTGCTAGAGAGACAACAGGGGCTGGCGAGCAGTACTTC	CSARETTGAGEQYF
TRBV6-2/TRBV6-3	.	TRBJ2-3	.	TGTGCCAGCAGGGCGGGGTGGAACACAGATACGCAGTATTTT	CASRAGWNTDTQYF
TRBV3-1	.	TRBJ1-1	.	TGTGCCAGCAGCCACGCGAGTCTCACTGAAGCTTTCTTT	CASSHASLTEAFF
TRBV27	.	TRBJ2-3	TRBD1	TGTGCCAGCAGTTTAAGGCGTGGGCAGGGGGACACAGATACGCAGTATTTT	CASSLRRGQGDTDTQYF
TRBV7-2	.	TRBJ2-3	TRBD1	TGTGCCAGCAGCCGACAGACAGGGGAAGTAGATACGCAGTATTTT	CASSRQTGEVDTQYF
TRBV4-2	.	TRBJ2-1	TRBD2	TGTGCCAGCAGCCTTTTGATACTAGCGGGAGGGTCGAGGGGTGAGCAGTTCTTC	CASSLLILAGGSRGEQFF
TRBV5-1	.	TRBJ2-7	.	TGCGCCAGCAGGCGGGACAGCTACGACGAGCAGTACTTC	CASRRDSYDEQYF
TRBV20-1	.	TRBJ1-2	.	TGCAGTGCTAGAGCGGGAGGAGGCTACACCTTC	CSARAGGGYTF
TRBV4-1	few	TRBJ2-3	TRBD2	TGCGCCAGCCGGGCTAGCGGGGGTACAGATACGCAGTATTTT	CASRASGGTDTQYF
TRBV29-1	few	TRBJ1-1	.	TGCAGCGTTGAAGGCACAGGGAACACTGAAGCTTTCTTT	CSVEGTGNTEAFF
TRBV7-9	few	TRBJ2-7	.	TGTGCCAGCAGCTTAGTCGACGCTTTCCCCTACGAGCAGTACTTC	CASSLVDAFPYEQYF
TRBV4-3	.	TRBJ1-2	.	TGCGCCAGCAGCCAAGAGCGAATCGACTATGGCTACACCTTC	CASSQERIDYGYTF
TRBV24-1	few	TRBJ2-1	TRBD1	TGTGCCACCAGTTACGGGACAGGGATCTACAATGAGCAGTTCTTC	CATSYGTGIYNEQFF
TRBV29-1	.	TRBJ2-2	.	TGCAGCGTTGTATCCTCTAGCGAGAACACCGGGGAGCTGTTTTTT	CSVVSSSENTGELFF
TRBV4-2	.	TRBJ1-2	.	TGTGCCAGCAGCCAGACCCTCTCTAACTATGGCTACACCTTC	CASSQTLSNYGYTF
TRBV6-6	few	TRBJ1-2	.	TGTGCCAGCAGTTGGATCCGGGACGTCGCTAACTATGGCTACACCTTC	CASSWIRDVANYGYTF
TRBV5-5	few	TRBJ2-3	TRBD2	TGTGCCAGCAGCTTATCACTAGCGCCGGAAAGCTTGTTGGATACGCAGTATTTT	CASSLSLAPESLLDTQYF
TRBV12-3/TRBV12-4	.	TRBJ2-7	.	TGTGCCAGCAGTTCGTGGGGGCCCCGAGACGAGCAGTACTTC	CASSSWGPRDEQYF
TRBV2	.	TRBJ1-2	.	TGTGCCAGCAGCGCTACACGGATCGGGATGAACTATGGCTACACCTTC	CASSATRIGMNYGYTF
TRBV28	.	TRBJ2-7	.	TGTGCCAGCACAGGGACCTACTCCTACGAGCAGTACTTC	CASTGTYSYEQYF
TRBV6-1	.	TRBJ1-1	.	TGTGCCAGCAGTGAAAAGGGGACGGTGACTGAAGCTTTCTTT	CASSEKGTVTEAFF
TRBV7-2	few	TRBJ2-5	TRBD2	TGTGCCAGCAGCCGCCGCGGACTGACTAGCGGGCCGAAAGAGACCCAGTACTTC	CASSRRGLTSGPKETQYF